This T cell receptor beta chain is drawn from a study of T cell responses to AZD1222 COVID-19 vaccine. This CDR3 has 13 residues. V was trimmed by 8 bases and J by 5 bases, leaving 16 bases between them. Looked up from germline, CDR1 is LGHDT and CDR2 is YNNKEL (reference sequence). The repertoire was sequenced with immunoSEQ multiplex PCR; TCRdb's copy has only in-frame clones and lacks some. In the table there are about 110,000 clones, 87% of which are singletons. This chain uses TRBV3-1 (or the pseudogene TRBV3-2) with TRBJ2-7, with D possibly called TRBD1 or TRBD2 (5 bases each). This clonotype originated in an adult who received the AZD1222 COVID-19 vaccine. The sample in question was peripheral blood, obtained 28 days after the second AZD1222 dose. The CDR3 nucleotides read TGTGCCAGCCAGGGAGATCTAGGCCACGAGCAGTACTTC. Translating gives CASQGDLGHEQYF.